The clone carrying this TCR beta chain was counted between two and nine times. CDR3 size: 14 residues. The V gene's germline CDR1 is MGHDK and CDR2 SYGVNS. After removal of 4 bases from V and 1 base from J, the junction contained 2 bases not matched to a gene. The data originate from a study of blood T cell repertoires in COVID-19. Some clones are missing from TCRdb's copy, which holds only in-frame ones; the method was immunoSEQ multiplex PCR. The sample contains 150,000 to 200,000 clones, about 82% of which appear only once. Sequencing input: peripheral blood. The chain links TRBV25-1 to TRBJ1-2, with 8 nucleotides matching TRBD1. The source is a woman aged 25 to 45 with acute or convalescent COVID-19. The CDR3 DNA is TGTGCCAGCAGTGCAGACAGGGGTAACTATGGCTACACCTTC. Translation gives CASSADRGNYGYTF.